This entry features one T cell receptor beta chain sequence. This sample is drawn from a study of blood T cell repertoires in COVID-19. The length of the CDR3 is 14 residues. CDR1 and CDR2 from the germline V gene are SGHDN and FVKESK. The germline V and J ends were trimmed by 1 base and 2 bases, with 9 bases remaining between them. The assay was immunoSEQ multiplex PCR, and TCRdb's table has in-frame clones only and misses some. The sample shows around 200,000 clones, around 80% of them seen only once. The genes are TRBV14 and TRBJ2-7; the D gene is possibly TRBD1 (6 bases). The sequence was collected from a woman aged 80 or over with active or convalescent COVID-19. The sequenced sample consisted of peripheral blood. In DNA form, the CDR3 reads TGTGCCAGCAGCCAAGGTGGGGGCGCCTACGAGCAGTACTTC. As protein: CASSQGGGAYEQYF.